This T cell receptor beta chain was captured in a study of shared clonotypes between healthy human individuals. This CDR3 region has 16 residues. Trimming removed 2 bases from V and 5 bases from J; junction bases left unmatched: 14. Germline values: CDR1 SQVTM, CDR2 ANQGSEA. To note about this clone: The antigen is undetermined.

Study observations and caveats: The sampled material consisted only of blood, and tissue repertoires are likely to differ. Unshared clonotypes carried lower generation probabilities than those common to all four donors.

Original analysis: Filtering differed for immunoSEQ, which gave only junction sequences without quality scores. Using immunoSEQ multiplex PCR, the repertoire was profiled, and TCRdb retains in-frame clones only, with some absent. V, J and clone size are those of that table, while D and trimming were read from the DNA. This table holds hundreds of thousands of clones, under 80% found once. The rearrangement uses TRBV29-1 and TRBJ1-1; 7 positions match TRBD1. The receptor was isolated from a woman aged 25 to 45 in good health. Sequencing used memory CD4+ T cells sorted from blood. The subset is: CD45RA-negative fraction. The CDR3 DNA is TGCAGCGTTGAACGAGGAGGGACAGTCGCCGTTACTGAAGCTTTCTTT. This encodes CSVERGGTVAVTEAFF.